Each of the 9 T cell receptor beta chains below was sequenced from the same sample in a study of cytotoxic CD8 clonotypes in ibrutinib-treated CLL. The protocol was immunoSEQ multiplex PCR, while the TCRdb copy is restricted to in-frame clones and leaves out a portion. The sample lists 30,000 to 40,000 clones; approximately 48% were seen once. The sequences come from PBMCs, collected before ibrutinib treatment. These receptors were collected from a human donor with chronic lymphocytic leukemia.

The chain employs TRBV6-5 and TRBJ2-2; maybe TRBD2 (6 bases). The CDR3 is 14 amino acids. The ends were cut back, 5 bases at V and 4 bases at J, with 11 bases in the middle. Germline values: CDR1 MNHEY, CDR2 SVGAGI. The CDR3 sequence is CASSNSGPTGELFF. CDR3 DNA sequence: TGTGCCAGCAGTAATAGCGGCCCCACCGGGGAGCTGTTTTTT.

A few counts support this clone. In DNA, the CDR3 is TGTGCCAGCACCGAATCAGGGGGAGGATATGGCTACACCTTC. Its translation: CASTESGGGYGYTF. This sequence joins TRBV6-5 and TRBJ1-2; 7 bases map to TRBD1. The CDR3 is made up of 14 amino acids. Germline values: CDR1 MNHEY, CDR2 SVGAGI. V gave up 7 bases and J gave up 5 bases; unmatched junction bases: 10.

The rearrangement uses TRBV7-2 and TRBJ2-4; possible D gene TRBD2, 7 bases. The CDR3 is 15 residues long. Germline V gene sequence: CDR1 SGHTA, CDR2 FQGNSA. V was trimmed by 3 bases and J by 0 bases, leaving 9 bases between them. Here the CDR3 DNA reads TGTGCCAGCAGCTTGGGGGGGGCAGCCAAAAACATTCAGTACTTC. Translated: CASSLGGAAKNIQYF.

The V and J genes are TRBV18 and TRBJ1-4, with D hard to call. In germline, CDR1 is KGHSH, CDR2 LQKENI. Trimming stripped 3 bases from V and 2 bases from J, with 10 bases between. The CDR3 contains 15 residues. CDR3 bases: TGTGCCAGCTCACCCGGGCCGACGACTAATGAAAAACTGTTTTTT. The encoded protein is CASSPGPTTNEKLFF.

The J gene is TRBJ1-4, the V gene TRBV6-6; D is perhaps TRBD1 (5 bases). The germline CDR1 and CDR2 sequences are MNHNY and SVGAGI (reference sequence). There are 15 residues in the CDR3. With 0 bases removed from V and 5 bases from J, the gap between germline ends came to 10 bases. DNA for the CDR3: TGTGCCAGCAGTTACTCGGGACTTGAGAATGAAAAACTGTTTTTT. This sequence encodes CASSYSGLENEKLFF.

CDR3 protein: CAISDRDETQYF. In DNA form, the CDR3 reads TGTGCCATCAGTGACAGGGATGAGACCCAGTACTTC. The gene calls are TRBV10-3 and TRBJ2-5; D possibly corresponds to TRBD1 (5 bases). The CDR3 is 12 amino acids. Trimming took 3 bases from V and 5 from J, leaving 7 bases between them. Germline V gene sequence: CDR1 ENHRY, CDR2 SYGVKD.

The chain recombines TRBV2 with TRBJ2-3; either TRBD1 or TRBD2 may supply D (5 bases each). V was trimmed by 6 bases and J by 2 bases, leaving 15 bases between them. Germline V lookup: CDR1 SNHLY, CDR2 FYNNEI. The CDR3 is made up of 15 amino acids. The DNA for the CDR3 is TGTGCCAGCAGCGACCCGGGACGCCCCACAGATACGCAGTATTTT. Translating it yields CASSDPGRPTDTQYF.

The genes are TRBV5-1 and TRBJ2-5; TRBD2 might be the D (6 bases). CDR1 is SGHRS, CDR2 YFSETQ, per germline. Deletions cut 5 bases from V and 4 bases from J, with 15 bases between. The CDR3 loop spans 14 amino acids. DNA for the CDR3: TGCGCCAGCAGGCGGATGGAGGGTTTAGAGACCCAGTACTTC. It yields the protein CASRRMEGLETQYF.

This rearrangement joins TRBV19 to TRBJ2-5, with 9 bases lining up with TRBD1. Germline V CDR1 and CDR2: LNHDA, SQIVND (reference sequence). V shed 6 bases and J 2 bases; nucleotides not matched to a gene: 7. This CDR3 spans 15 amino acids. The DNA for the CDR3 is TGTGCCAGTAGGGCCCGGGACAGGGCGCAAGAGACCCAGTACTTC. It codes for CASRARDRAQETQYF.